A selection of T cell receptor beta chains follows, all from one sample in a study of T cell repertoires in cytomegalovirus infection. Their cognate antigens are unknown. TCRdb recomputed calls from the reads with MiXCR, one row per CDR3 protein. The sample has 550,000 to 850,000 distinct CDR3 sequences; about 33% are singletons. Material: cultured PBMCs, obtained from culture after CMV antigen stimulation. The origin of the receptors is a human donor in good health (CMV status not recorded). Some clones in this sample may be carry-over from other donors' samples. Both conserved end residues are part of each CDR3.

J: TRBJ1-1; V: TRBV2; CDR3: CASRADRNTEAFF
J: TRBJ2-7; V: TRBV28; CDR3: CASSQTGAWSEYEQYF
J: TRBJ2-2; V: TRBV6-1; CDR3: CASSGRGLKDTGELFF
J: TRBJ2-1; V: TRBV7-9; CDR3: CASSPDREGHEQFF
J: TRBJ2-2; V: TRBV11-3; CDR3: CASSLDRVGGAIGELFF
J: TRBJ1-2; V: TRBV6-1; CDR3: CASNPRAGRSDNYGYTF
J: TRBJ1-6; V: TRBV7-2; CDR3: CASSLVGRSPLHF
J: TRBJ2-3; V: TRBV7-2; CDR3: CASSSGLAGTDTQYF
J: TRBJ2-1; V: TRBV7-2; CDR3: CASSFQASGGGNEQFF
J: TRBJ2-2; V: TRBV12-3/TRBV12-4; CDR3: CASSLGQATSNTGELFF
J: TRBJ2-5; V: TRBV7-2; CDR3: CASSLGGRSEETQYF
J: TRBJ2-7; V: TRBV12-3/TRBV12-4; CDR3: CASLGKRDYEQYF
J: TRBJ2-6; V: TRBV2; CDR3: CASSEAMGDSGANVLTF
J: TRBJ2-5; V: TRBV7-2; CDR3: CASSRRGGAQETQYF
J: TRBJ2-7; V: TRBV28; CDR3: CASSTLGAEQYF
J: TRBJ2-3; V: TRBV7-2; CDR3: CASSPQSGDTQYF
J: TRBJ1-1; V: TRBV28; CDR3: CASRTRGHTEAFF
J: TRBJ1-2; V: TRBV2; CDR3: CAIREWGYTF
J: TRBJ2-3; V: TRBV20-1; CDR3: CSARLAGTDTQYF
J: TRBJ2-7; V: TRBV7-2; CDR3: CASSLVVTAIREQYF
J: TRBJ1-2; V: TRBV7-9; CDR3: CASSFATETNYGYTF
J: TRBJ2-1; V: TRBV11-2; CDR3: CASSLAGATYNEQFF
J: TRBJ2-4; V: TRBV28; CDR3: CASSRGNIQYF
J: TRBJ1-5; V: TRBV28; CDR3: CASSSWLNSNQPQHF
J: TRBJ2-1; V: TRBV29-1; CDR3: CSVSRGATSYNEQFF
J: TRBJ2-7; V: TRBV7-6; CDR3: CASSLVSGPIPLEQYF
J: TRBJ1-5; V: TRBV7-8; CDR3: CASSIIGGQPQHF
J: TRBJ1-2; V: TRBV5-5; CDR3: CASSFSPGVAGGYTF
J: TRBJ2-3; V: TRBV19; CDR3: CASSMERGTYTQYF
J: TRBJ2-7; V: TRBV2; CDR3: CASSGNRGGYEQYF
J: TRBJ2-5; V: TRBV7-6; CDR3: CASSSVFGTQYF
J: TRBJ2-1; V: TRBV15; CDR3: CATSSATPTSYEQFF
J: TRBJ2-1; V: TRBV7-9; CDR3: CASSLVSGGTSSYNEQFF
J: TRBJ1-4; V: TRBV7-4; CDR3: CASSGVVGQDEKLFF
J: TRBJ1-4; V: TRBV2; CDR3: CASSEDAPKLFF
J: TRBJ1-2; V: TRBV11-3; CDR3: CASSLGDSAEGYTF
J: TRBJ2-7; V: TRBV7-2; CDR3: CASSLAPGHYEQYF
J: TRBJ2-2; V: TRBV6-2/TRBV6-3; CDR3: CASSYTRQGGTGELFF
J: TRBJ2-7; V: TRBV10-2; CDR3: CASSAGTGRREQYF
J: TRBJ2-1; V: TRBV3-1; CDR3: CASSQQMTSGPYNEQFF
J: TRBJ1-1; V: TRBV12-3/TRBV12-4; CDR3: CASLFGGTEAFF
J: TRBJ2-5; V: TRBV5-6; CDR3: CASSSGQPQETQYF
J: TRBJ1-6; V: TRBV7-2; CDR3: CASSLERQGNSPLHF
J: TRBJ1-1; V: TRBV7-9; CDR3: CASSSYDTSNTEAFF
J: TRBJ1-1; V: TRBV6-6; CDR3: CASSYLGTGGAVNTEAFF
J: TRBJ1-3; V: TRBV7-2; CDR3: CASSPWGSFSGNTIYF
J: TRBJ1-2; V: TRBV4-1; CDR3: CASSQQQGGSYGYTF
J: TRBJ2-1; V: TRBV7-2; CDR3: CASSSRSGNNEQFF
J: TRBJ1-1; V: TRBV6-2/TRBV6-3; CDR3: CASRSDRAGDTEAFF
J: TRBJ2-2; V: TRBV7-4; CDR3: CASSRQSNRLAGDVVTGELFF
J: TRBJ1-1; V: TRBV12-3/TRBV12-4; CDR3: CASSLIQGENTEAFF
J: TRBJ1-1; V: TRBV18; CDR3: CASSGVSDTEAFF
J: TRBJ2-1; V: TRBV11-2; CDR3: CASSLDLAGGFEQFF